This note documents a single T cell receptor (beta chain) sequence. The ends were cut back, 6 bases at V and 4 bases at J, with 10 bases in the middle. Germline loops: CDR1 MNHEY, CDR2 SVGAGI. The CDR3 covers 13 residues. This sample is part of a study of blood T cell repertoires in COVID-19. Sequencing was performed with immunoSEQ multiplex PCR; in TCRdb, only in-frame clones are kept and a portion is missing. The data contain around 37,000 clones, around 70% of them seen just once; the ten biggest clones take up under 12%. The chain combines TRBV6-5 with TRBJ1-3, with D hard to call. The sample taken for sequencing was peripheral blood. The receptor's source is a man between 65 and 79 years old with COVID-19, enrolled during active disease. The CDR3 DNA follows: TGTGCCAGCAGGCTAGGCCCCGGAAACACCATATATTTT. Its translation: CASRLGPGNTIYF.